One and the same sample provided the 30 T cell receptor beta chains below, sequenced in a study of cytomegalovirus exposure and HLA in healthy donors. The PCR made use of 60 Vbeta and 13 Jbeta primers. Clones were read by immunoSEQ multiplex PCR, and TCRdb kept only the in-frame ones, dropping some. The sample records about 130,000 clones, approximately 84% being singletons. The sequenced material came from PBMCs. These receptors were taken from a woman aged 40-49 years in good health and CMV-seronegative.

The gene calls are TRBV25-1 and TRBJ1-6; D is uncertain. The V gene's germline CDR1 is MGHDK and CDR2 SYGVNS. There are 12 residues in the CDR3. Trimming took off 7 bases at V and 8 bases at J, with 9 bases between the two ends. CDR3 sequence reads: CASKEYDSPLHF. The CDR3 nucleotides are TGTGCCAGCAAGGAGTACGATTCACCCCTCCACTTT.

This rearrangement joins TRBV2 to TRBJ1-1; maybe TRBD1 (6 bases). V gave up 6 bases and J gave up 5 bases, with 13 bases separating them. Germline V gene data show CDR1 as SNHLY and CDR2 as FYNNEI. The CDR3 runs 13 residues. The DNA for the CDR3 is TGTGCCAGCAGACCGGGGGGCCGGACTGAAGCTTTCTTT. Its translation: CASRPGGRTEAFF.

The chain has TRBV6-5 and TRBJ2-1; D is unclear. CDR3 length: 13 amino acids. CDR1 is MNHEY, CDR2 SVGAGI, per germline. Trimming left V 1 base short and J 5 bases short, with 6 bases between. The CDR3 sequence is CASSYYRDNEQFF. As DNA, the CDR3 is TGTGCCAGCAGTTACTACAGAGACAATGAGCAGTTCTTC.

V gene TRBV7-6 combines with J gene TRBJ1-5; perhaps TRBD1 as D (5 bases). Trimming removed 4 bases at V and 0 bases at J, with 19 bases between. CDR3 size: 18 residues. Germline V gene lookup returns CDR1 SGHVS and CDR2 FNYEAQ. The chain's CDR3 is CASSCGTYSSYSNQPQHF. The CDR3 DNA is TGTGCCAGCAGCTGCGGGACTTATTCTTCTTATAGCAATCAGCCCCAGCATTTT.

The rearrangement joins TRBV4-2 to TRBJ2-7, with a tentative D call TRBD2 (5 bases). Germline values: CDR1 LGHNA, CDR2 YNFKEQ. Trimming removed 0 bases from V and 5 bases from J, with 14 bases in between. The CDR3 is 15 amino acids. The CDR3 sequence: CASSQDRRVAHEQYF. The CDR3, as DNA: TGTGCCAGCAGCCAAGATCGGCGGGTAGCCCACGAGCAGTACTTC.

The gene calls are TRBV6-5 and TRBJ2-7, with 7 bases aligning to TRBD1. Germline V CDR1 and CDR2: MNHEY, SVGAGI. There are 13 residues in the CDR3. The J segment lost 3 bases and the V segment lost 7 bases, leaving 6 bases of the junction unmatched. CDR3 sequence reads: CASTAGTVYEQYF. CDR3 sequence (DNA): TGTGCCAGCACAGCCGGGACAGTCTACGAGCAGTACTTC.

The chain is built from TRBV30 and TRBJ2-7; 11 nucleotides line up with TRBD1. V shed 0 bases and J 4 bases; nucleotides not matched to a gene: 8. This CDR3 spans 16 amino acids. Germline CDR1 GTSNPN, CDR2 SVGIG (reference sequence). In DNA, the CDR3 is TGTGCCTGGAGTGTTCTGGGACAGGGGGTTCCGTACGAGCAGTACTTC. The encoded protein is CAWSVLGQGVPYEQYF.

The rearrangement joins TRBV4-2 to TRBJ2-7; TRBD2 matches 8 bases. CDR3 length equals 17 residues. V lost 0 bases to trimming and J lost 3 bases; unmatched junction nucleotides: 10. Per the germline V gene, CDR1 is LGHNA and CDR2 is YNFKEQ. The CDR3 nucleotides read TGTGCCAGCAGCCAAGAGTCCGCCGCGGGGGGTTTCTACGAGCAGTACTTC. This translates into CASSQESAAGGFYEQYF.

As to this clone: A read error may produce the germline difference seen at one junction end. The chain joins TRBV30 to TRBJ1-4, with 9 nucleotides matching TRBD1. This CDR3 spans 16 amino acids. From germline, CDR1 is GTSNPN and CDR2 SVGIG (reference sequence). CDR3 nucleotide sequence: TGTGTCTGGAGTGTACGGACAGGGGAATTTCATGAAAAACTGTTTTTT. This codes for CVWSVRTGEFHEKLFF.

The V gene is TRBV7-9, the J gene TRBJ2-2; D gene uncertain. The germline CDR1 and CDR2 sequences are SEHNR and FQNEAQ (reference sequence). CDR3 length equals 15 residues. The V end was cut by 1 base, the J end by 0 bases, with 6 bases between. This chain's CDR3 is CASSLVSTNTGELFF. The CDR3 DNA reads TGTGCCAGCAGCTTAGTTAGTACGAACACCGGGGAGCTGTTTTTT.

V is TRBV6-5 and J is TRBJ1-1, with 9 bases fitting TRBD1. The V gene's germline CDR1 is MNHEY and CDR2 SVGAGI. Germline trimming cut 4 bases from V and 1 base from J; bases unmatched to any gene: 7. The length of the CDR3 is 16 residues. The CDR3 DNA reads TGTGCCAGCAGTTCTCCCGGGACAGGGCCGAACACTGAAGCTTTCTTT. It codes for CASSSPGTGPNTEAFF.

V and J are TRBV6-5 and TRBJ1-2; 7 positions agree with TRBD1. Losses at the gene ends were 2 bases for V and 0 bases for J; bases not matched to a gene: 3. CDR1 and CDR2 (germline): MNHEY, SVGAGI. This CDR3 comprises 15 residues. CDR3 region: CASSYTGTANYGYTF. The CDR3 DNA sequence: TGTGCCAGCAGTTACACCGGGACAGCTAACTATGGCTACACCTTC.

This clone showed up just a few times. The J gene is TRBJ1-1, the V gene TRBV19, with 7 bases that match TRBD1. This CDR3 spans 14 amino acids. Germline V gene sequence: CDR1 LNHDA, CDR2 SQIVND (reference sequence). V was pared by 5 bases and J by 5 bases, with 8 bases of the junction left unmatched. CDR3 sequence: CASSRQGEWTEAFF. CDR3 coding DNA: TGTGCCAGTAGTCGTCAGGGGGAATGGACTGAAGCTTTCTTT.

The chain is built from TRBV27 and TRBJ1-5; D call uncertain. Trimming shortened V by 5 bases and J by 7 bases, and 12 bases separated the two germline ends. Germline V lookup: CDR1 MNHEY, CDR2 SMNVEV (reference sequence). This CDR3 comprises 13 residues. The CDR3 region is CASSQVPGQPQHF. In DNA form, the CDR3 reads TGTGCCAGCAGTCAGGTCCCAGGACAGCCCCAGCATTTT.

The V call is TRBV5-4, the J call TRBJ2-5, with TRBD2 matching over 10 bases. The CDR3 loop spans 16 amino acids. The germline CDR1 and CDR2 sequences are SGHNT and YYREEE (reference sequence). V gave up 3 bases and J gave up 0 bases; unmatched junction bases: 5. The CDR3 loop reads CASSSVAGGNQETQYF. CDR3 nucleotide sequence: TGTGCCAGCAGCTCCGTAGCGGGAGGAAACCAAGAGACCCAGTACTTC.

The rearrangement links TRBV9 to TRBJ2-5, with 8 bases that match TRBD2. Per the germline V gene, CDR1 is SGDLS and CDR2 is YYNGEE. The CDR3 covers 15 residues. The junction had 7 bases not matched to a gene; V was cut back by 3 bases and J by 3 bases. In DNA form, the CDR3 reads TGTGCCAGCAGCGCCGGACTAGCACGTGAAGAGACCCAGTACTTC. Its protein product is CASSAGLAREETQYF.

The chain recombines TRBV11-1 with TRBJ1-1; the D is unclear. Germline-derived CDR1 and CDR2 are SGHAT and FQDESV (reference sequence). The CDR3 consists of 14 residues. Trimming left V 5 bases short and J 4 bases short, with 14 bases between. CDR3 nucleotides: TGTGCCAGCAGCCCCGGGAGGGCAAGCACTGAAGCTTTCTTT. This encodes CASSPGRASTEAFF.

This clone was counted once. The V call is TRBV19, the J call TRBJ2-2; D is ambiguous. Trimming cost V 4 bases and J 0 bases, with 9 bases left between them. The CDR3 contains 15 residues. Germline V gene lookup returns CDR1 LNHDA and CDR2 SQIVND (reference sequence). The CDR3 protein is CASSTTLPNTGELFF. As DNA, the CDR3 is TGTGCCAGTAGTACTACGCTCCCGAACACCGGGGAGCTGTTTTTT.

V and J are TRBV11-2 and TRBJ1-2; possibly TRBD1 for D (5 bases). The V and J ends lost 3 bases and 6 bases respectively, with 11 bases between them. The CDR3 loop spans 13 amino acids. CDR1 and CDR2 from the germline V gene are SGHAT and FQNNGV. CDR3 DNA: TGTGCCAGCAGCTTCCAGGGAGGGAATGGCTACACCTTC. Its translation: CASSFQGGNGYTF. The full variable domain, in which reference TRBV11-2 and TRBJ1-2 provide the parts outside the CDR3, is EAGVAQSPRYKIIEKRQSVAFWCNPISGHATLYWYQQILGQGPKLLIQFQNNGVVDDSQLPKDRFSAERLKGVDSTLKIQPAKLEDSAVYLCASSFQGGNGYTFGSGTRLTVV.

The chain recombines TRBV7-2 with TRBJ1-2; D uncertain. Germline V gives CDR1 SGHTA, CDR2 FQGNSA. V lost 2 bases, J lost 4 bases, and 11 bases lay in between. The CDR3 totals 14 residues. The CDR3 loop is CASSLSGYGYGYTF. In nucleotides, the CDR3 is TGTGCCAGCAGCTTATCGGGGTACGGCTATGGCTACACCTTC. The whole variable domain, remainder taken from reference TRBV7-2 and TRBJ1-2, is GAGVSQSPSNKVTEKGKDVELRCDPISGHTALYWYRQSLGQGLEFLIYFQGNSAPDKSGLPSDRFSAERTGGSVSTLTIQRTQQEDSAVYLCASSLSGYGYGYTFGSGTRLTVV.

CDR3 residues: CASSDSAGTDTQYF. CDR3 bases: TGTGCCAGCAGTGACTCTGCGGGAACAGATACGCAGTATTTT. The chain combines TRBV6-4 with TRBJ2-3; a weak D match, TRBD2 (6 bases). CDR3 length: 14 amino acids. The V end was cut by 0 bases, the J end by 3 bases, with 7 bases between. From germline, CDR1 is MRHNA and CDR2 SNTAGT.

This rearrangement joins TRBV7-3 to TRBJ1-5; D gene unclear. Trimming pared 8 bases from V and 6 bases from J, leaving 14 bases between. The CDR3 length is 13 residues. The V gene's germline CDR1 is SGHTA and CDR2 FQGTGA. The CDR3: CASALGRGQPQHF. CDR3 in DNA: TGTGCCAGCGCCTTGGGCCGGGGTCAGCCCCAGCATTTT.

This clone was picked up one time. This rearrangement joins TRBV5-1 to TRBJ1-1; D possibly corresponds to TRBD1 (5 bases). V lost 0 bases and J lost 0, with 12 bases in between. The CDR3 loop spans 16 amino acids. Germline assignment: CDR1 SGHRS and CDR2 YFSETQ. This chain's CDR3 is CASSLASEQVNTEAFF. In DNA, the CDR3 is TGCGCCAGCAGCTTGGCGTCAGAACAGGTGAACACTGAAGCTTTCTTT.

The rearrangement uses TRBV28 and TRBJ1-4; tentatively, D is TRBD1 (5 bases). V was trimmed by 2 bases and J by 5 bases, leaving 15 bases between them. CDR3 length: 16 amino acids. CDR1 and CDR2 from the germline V gene are MDHEN and SYDVKM. In nucleotides, the CDR3 is TGTGCCAGCAGTTTAAATAGGGGCAAGGGAAATGAAAAACTGTTTTTT. This codes for CASSLNRGKGNEKLFF.

This chain joins TRBV6-5 and TRBJ2-7; 7 bases are shared with TRBD1. Germline loops: CDR1 MNHEY, CDR2 SVGAGI. Trimming at V came to 5 bases and at J to 2 bases, leaving 6 bases not matched to a gene. The CDR3 loop spans 14 amino acids. The CDR3 loop is CASSGTDTTYEQYF. The CDR3 DNA sequence: TGTGCCAGCAGTGGGACAGATACTACCTACGAGCAGTACTTC.

This chain links TRBV7-2 with TRBJ2-5, with TRBD2 as a possible D gene (6 bases). The CDR3 covers 13 residues. Trimming took 7 bases from V and 1 from J, leaving 10 bases between them. Germline CDR1 and CDR2: SGHTA and FQGNSA. Here the CDR3 DNA reads TGTGCCAGCACCCGGAGGGTCCAAGAGACCCAGTACTTC. This encodes CASTRRVQETQYF.

The J gene is TRBJ1-2, the V gene TRBV2, with D possibly being TRBD1 (5 bases). The CDR3 has 13 residues. The ends were cut back, 7 bases at V and 7 bases at J, with 16 bases in the middle. Germline CDR1 SNHLY, CDR2 FYNNEI. CDR3 coding DNA: TGTGCCAGCAACATTGATCAGGGCCCTGGCTACACCTTC. Translated, it gives CASNIDQGPGYTF. The whole variable domain, remainder taken from reference TRBV2 and TRBJ1-2, is EPEVTQTPSHQVTQMGQEVILRCVPISNHLYFYWYRQILGQKVEFLVSFYNNEISEKSEIFDDQFSVERPDGSNFTLKIRSTKLEDSAMYFCASNIDQGPGYTFGSGTRLTVV.

This clone was observed a few times. The chain is built from TRBV28 and TRBJ2-3, with 15 bases aligning to TRBD2. After removal of 5 bases from V and 5 bases from J, the junction contained 2 bases not matched to a gene. Germline loops: CDR1 MDHEN, CDR2 SYDVKM. There are 15 residues in the CDR3. CDR3 sequence reads: CASSRTSGRGDTQYF. CDR3 bases: TGTGCCAGCAGTCGGACTAGCGGGAGGGGAGATACGCAGTATTTT.

The chain couples TRBV15 to TRBJ2-3; 8 nucleotides align to TRBD1. V trimming: 0 bases; J trimming: 10 bases; junction bases outside the gene matches: 15. Germline V gives CDR1 LNHNV, CDR2 YYDKDF (reference sequence). This CDR3 is 17 amino acids long. CDR3 nucleotides: TGTGCCACCAGCAGAGATCCAGCAGGGGGCCCTAGGGAGGCGCAGTATTTT. As protein: CATSRDPAGGPREAQYF.

This chain links TRBV11-2 with TRBJ2-2; D may be TRBD1 (6 bases). Per germline, CDR1 SGHAT and CDR2 FQNNGV. The CDR3 spans 15 residues. The germline V and J ends were trimmed by 3 bases and 6 bases, with 14 bases remaining between them. The CDR3 DNA follows: TGTGCCAGCAGCTTTTTCACAGGGCGGCCCGGGGAGCTGTTTTTT. This codes for CASSFFTGRPGELFF.